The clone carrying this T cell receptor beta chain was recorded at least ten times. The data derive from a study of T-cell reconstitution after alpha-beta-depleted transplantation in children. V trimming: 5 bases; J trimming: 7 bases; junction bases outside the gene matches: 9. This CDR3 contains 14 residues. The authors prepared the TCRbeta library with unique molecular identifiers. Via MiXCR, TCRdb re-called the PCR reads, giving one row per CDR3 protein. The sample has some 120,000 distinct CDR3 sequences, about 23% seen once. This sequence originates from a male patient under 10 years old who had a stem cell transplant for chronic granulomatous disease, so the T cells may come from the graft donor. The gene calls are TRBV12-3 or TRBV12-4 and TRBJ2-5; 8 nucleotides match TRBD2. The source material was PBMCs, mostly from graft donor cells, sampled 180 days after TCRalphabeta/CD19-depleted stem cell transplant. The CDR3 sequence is CASSPGGRGGTQYF. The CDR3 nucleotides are TGTGCCAGCAGTCCCGGAGGTCGGGGGGGGACCCAGTACTTC.